This TCR beta chain was identified in a study of T cells in localized non-small cell lung cancer. Germline values: CDR1 SGHDN, CDR2 FVKESK. The CDR3 contains 15 residues. Deletions cut 1 base from V and 4 bases from J, with 13 bases between. Measured with immunoSEQ multiplex PCR; TCRdb has only the in-frame clones, and not every one. The table lists 58,000 or so clones, roughly nine tenths of them singletons, with roughly 1.9% in the top ten. In the case of this clone: Its antigen remains unknown.

Study-wide results and limits: Median detection of top 100 tumor clones in adjacent lung was under 75 clones. Longer overall survival was linked to higher blood T cell density. Heterogeneity remains possible because sequencing was limited to only one tumor region.

Sequenced material: peripheral blood, taken before any cancer treatment. The receptor's source is a woman aged 35 to 70 with stage I lung adenocarcinoma. V is TRBV14 and J is TRBJ2-5; D is tentatively TRBD1 or TRBD2 (6 bases each). The CDR3 DNA reads TGTGCCAGCAGCCAAGTTCGGGGGCAGGCAGAGACCCAGTACTTC. Protein: CASSQVRGQAETQYF.